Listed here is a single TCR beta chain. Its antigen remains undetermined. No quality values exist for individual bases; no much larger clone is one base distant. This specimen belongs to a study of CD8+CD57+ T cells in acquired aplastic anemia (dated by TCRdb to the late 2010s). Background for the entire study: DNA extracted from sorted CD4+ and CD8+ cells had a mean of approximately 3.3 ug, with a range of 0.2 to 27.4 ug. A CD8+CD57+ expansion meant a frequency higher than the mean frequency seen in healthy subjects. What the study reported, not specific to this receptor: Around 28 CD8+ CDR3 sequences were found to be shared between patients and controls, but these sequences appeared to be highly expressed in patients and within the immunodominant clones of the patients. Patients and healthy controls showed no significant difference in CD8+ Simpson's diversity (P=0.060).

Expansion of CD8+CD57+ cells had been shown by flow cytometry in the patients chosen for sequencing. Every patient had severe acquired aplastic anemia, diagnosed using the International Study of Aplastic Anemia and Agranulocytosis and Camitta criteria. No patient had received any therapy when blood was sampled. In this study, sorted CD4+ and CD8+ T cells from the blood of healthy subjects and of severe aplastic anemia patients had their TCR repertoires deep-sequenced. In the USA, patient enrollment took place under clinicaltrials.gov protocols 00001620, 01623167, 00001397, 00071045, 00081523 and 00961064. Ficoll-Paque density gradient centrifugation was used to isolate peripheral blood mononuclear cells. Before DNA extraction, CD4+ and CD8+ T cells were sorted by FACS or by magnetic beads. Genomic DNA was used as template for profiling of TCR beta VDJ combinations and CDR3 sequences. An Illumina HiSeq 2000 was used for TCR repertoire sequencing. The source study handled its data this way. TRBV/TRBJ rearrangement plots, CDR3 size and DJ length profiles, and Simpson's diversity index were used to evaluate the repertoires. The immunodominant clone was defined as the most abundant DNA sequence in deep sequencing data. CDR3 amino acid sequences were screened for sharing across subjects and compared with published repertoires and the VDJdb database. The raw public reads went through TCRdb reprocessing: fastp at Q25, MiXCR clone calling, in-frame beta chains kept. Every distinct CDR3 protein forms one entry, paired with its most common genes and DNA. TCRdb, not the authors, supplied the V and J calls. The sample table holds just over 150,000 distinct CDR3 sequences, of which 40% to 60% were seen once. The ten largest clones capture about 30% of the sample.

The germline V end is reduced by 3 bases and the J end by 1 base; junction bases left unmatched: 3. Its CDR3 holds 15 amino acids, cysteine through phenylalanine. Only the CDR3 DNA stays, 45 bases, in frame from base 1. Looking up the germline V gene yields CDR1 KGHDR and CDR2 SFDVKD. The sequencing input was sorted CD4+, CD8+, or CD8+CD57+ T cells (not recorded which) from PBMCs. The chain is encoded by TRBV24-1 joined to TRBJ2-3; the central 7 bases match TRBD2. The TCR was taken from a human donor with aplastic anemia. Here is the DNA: TGTGCCACCAGTGATACCCGGGGGGGCACAGATACGCAGTATTTT. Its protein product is CATSDTRGGTDTQYF.